This T cell receptor beta chain is from a study of blood T cell repertoires in COVID-19. Overall study context: Sample material is recorded as cDNA or gDNA derived from T cells, B-cell-depleted T cells, or PBMCs.

The data were produced by immunoSEQ multiplex PCR, yet TCRdb's version contains in-frame clones alone and is incomplete. The data show 75,000 to 80,000 clones, with roughly 85% seen just once and 40% to 55% held by the top ten. CDR3 length: 15 amino acids. The germline CDR1 and CDR2 sequences are KGHDR and SFDVKD. After removal of 3 bases from V and 1 base from J, the junction contained 4 bases not matched to a gene. This clonotype originated in a human donor in a cohort sampled during active COVID-19. The specimen sequenced was peripheral blood. The rearrangement joins TRBV24-1 to TRBJ2-5; 7 bases match TRBD2. Here the CDR3 DNA reads TGTGCCACCAGTGATGATAGCGGGTCCCAAGAGACCCAGTACTTC. Protein sequence: CATSDDSGSQETQYF.